The T cell receptor (beta chain) described here comes from a study of blood T cell repertoires in COVID-19. Method: immunoSEQ multiplex PCR; TCRdb's copy keeps in-frame clones and lacks some. The data show roughly 150,000 clones, around 80% seen once. The germline V gene encodes CDR1 MDHEN and CDR2 SYDVKM. The CDR3 runs to 13 residues. The germline V and J ends were trimmed by 7 bases and 6 bases, with 15 bases remaining between them. This sequence was found in a woman in her forties or fifties with acute or convalescent COVID-19. The V and J genes are TRBV28 and TRBJ1-2, with D possibly being TRBD1 (5 bases). Sequences were obtained from peripheral blood. Here the CDR3 reads CASISGGSNGYTF. In DNA, the CDR3 is TGTGCCAGCATCAGTGGGGGGTCGAATGGCTACACCTTC.